The 28 T cell receptor beta chains in this list originate from one sample, sequenced in a study of siplizumab effects on memory and regulatory T cells (dated by TCRdb to 2018 to 2020). The library was made by the immunoSEQ multiplex PCR assay. TCRdb took over this immuneACCESS table, retaining in-frame rearrangements with V and J assigned. Such tables are incomplete; in checked studies, under half of the missing clones stem from an unresolved V gene, and the remainder is unexplained. For this sample the table gives around 100,000 clones, of which about nine tenths were detected only once. The ten largest clones capture 0.14% to 0.15% of the sample. Material for sequencing was CD4+ T cells sorted from blood. Every receptor here comes from a human donor in good health.

The chain couples TRBV7-3 to TRBJ2-2; 9 nucleotides match TRBD2. The V segment lost 1 base and the J segment 3 bases; nucleotides outside the gene matches: 3. The CDR3 extends over 16 amino acids. Germline V gives CDR1 SGHTA, CDR2 FQGTGA. Written as DNA, the CDR3 is TGTGCCAGCAGCTTAATATTAGCGGGAGACACCGGGGAGCTGTTTTTT. Translation gives CASSLILAGDTGELFF. Together with reference TRBV7-3 and TRBJ2-2, the CDR3 gives the full variable domain: GAGVSQTPSNKVTEKGKYVELRCDPISGHTALYWYRQSLGQGPEFLIYFQGTGAADDSGLPNDRFFAVRPEGSVSTLKIQRTERGDSAVYLCASSLILAGDTGELFFGEGSRLTVL.

This clone showed up just once. The V and J genes are TRBV4-2 and TRBJ2-5; D is undetermined. Trimming took 0 bases from V and 7 from J, leaving 12 bases between them. CDR1 and CDR2 (germline): LGHNA, YNFKEQ. The CDR3 loop spans 14 amino acids. CDR3 nucleotide sequence: TGTGCCAGCAGCCAAGAGCAGCTCCCGGGGACCCAGTACTTC. This sequence encodes CASSQEQLPGTQYF.

For this clone: The same CDR3 arises from other DNA sequences in this sample as well. The chain employs TRBV5-1 and TRBJ2-2, with 7 bases matching TRBD1. The CDR3 covers 15 residues. CDR1 is SGHRS and CDR2 is YFSETQ in the germline V gene. Unmatched junction bases numbered 6, after V lost 5 bases and J lost 2 bases. In nucleotides, the CDR3 is TGCGCCAGCAGTCCCGGGACAGCCAACACCGGGGAGCTGTTTTTT. Translated: CASSPGTANTGELFF. Drawing the rest from reference TRBV5-1 and TRBJ2-2, the complete variable domain is KAGVTQTPRYLIKTRGQQVTLSCSPISGHRSVSWYQQTPGQGLQFLFEYFSETQRNKGNFPGRFSGRQFSNSRSEMNVSTLELGDSALYLCASSPGTANTGELFFGEGSRLTVL.

V is TRBV5-1 and J is TRBJ2-2, with a weak D call TRBD1 (6 bases). Germline V gene data show CDR1 as SGHRS and CDR2 as YFSETQ. The V gene lost 6 bases and the J gene lost 0 bases, with 15 bases spanning the gap. The CDR3 totals 16 residues. The CDR3 bases are TGCGCCAGCACACGCCAAGGGGGTGCGAACACCGGGGAGCTGTTTTTT. Residues: CASTRQGGANTGELFF.

CDR3 residues: CASSLAGYGYTF. As DNA, the CDR3 is TGTGCCAGCAGCTTAGCAGGCTATGGCTACACCTTC. The chain recombines TRBV7-2 with TRBJ1-2; D is ambiguous. The germline gives CDR1 SGHTA, CDR2 FQGNSA. V dropped 0 bases and J dropped 4 bases, with 3 bases sitting between them. CDR3 length equals 12 residues.

This chain links TRBV7-2 with TRBJ1-1; D is unresolved. Looked up from germline, CDR1 is SGHTA and CDR2 is FQGNSA. Trimming removed 7 bases from V and 3 bases from J, with 6 bases in between. This CDR3 has 11 amino acids. The DNA of the CDR3 is TGTGCCAGCACCGGCGACACTGAAGCTTTCTTT. This translates into CASTGDTEAFF.

The CDR3 nucleotides read TGTGCCAGCTCATCGGACAGAAAAGAGACCCAGTACTTC. Its protein product is CASSSDRKETQYF. The chain combines TRBV18 with TRBJ2-5; a weak D match, TRBD1 (6 bases). Per germline, CDR1 KGHSH and CDR2 LQKENI. The CDR3 is 13 amino acids. Trimming removed 5 bases from V and 3 bases from J, with 10 bases in between.

The chain recombines TRBV18 with TRBJ1-1; maybe TRBD1 (6 bases). The germline V gene encodes CDR1 KGHSH and CDR2 LQKENI. The V end was cut by 2 bases, the J end by 5 bases, with 9 bases between. The CDR3 is 13 residues long. The CDR3 reads CASSPNRETEAFF. The CDR3 DNA is TGTGCCAGCTCACCAAACAGGGAAACTGAAGCTTTCTTT.

The V and J genes are TRBV5-1 and TRBJ2-1; D unclear. Germline CDR1 is SGHRS and CDR2 is YFSETQ. The V and J ends lost 1 base and 0 bases respectively, with 8 bases between them. The CDR3 extends over 15 amino acids. DNA for the CDR3: TGCGCCAGCAGCTTGCTGTCTAGCTCCTACAATGAGCAGTTCTTC. Translation gives CASSLLSSSYNEQFF.

The chain is built from TRBV12-5 and TRBJ1-2, with TRBD1 as a possible D gene (5 bases). This CDR3 has 12 amino acids. The V end was cut by 5 bases, the J end by 4 bases, with 8 bases between. CDR1 LGHNT and CDR2 FRNRAP come from the germline V gene. The chain's CDR3 is CASGDRPYGYTF. The CDR3 DNA reads TGTGCTAGTGGTGACAGACCCTATGGCTACACCTTC.

This chain joins TRBV6-5 and TRBJ1-4; the match to TRBD1 covers 7 bases. Looked up from germline, CDR1 is MNHEY and CDR2 is SVGAGI. The CDR3 runs to 16 residues. The V segment lost 0 bases and the J segment 5 bases; nucleotides outside the gene matches: 6. The DNA of the CDR3 is TGTGCCAGCAGTTACTCGATTCCACAGGGGAATGAAAAACTGTTTTTT. It yields the protein CASSYSIPQGNEKLFF.

The rearrangement links TRBV19 to TRBJ1-4, with D hard to call. CDR1 LNHDA and CDR2 SQIVND come from the germline V gene (reference sequence). This CDR3 contains 14 residues. The DNA for the CDR3 is TGTGCGGCGGGTATTAAAACAACTAATGAAAAACTGTTTTTT. Amino acid sequence: CAAGIKTTNEKLFF.

The chain combines TRBV7-9 with TRBJ2-3, with 8 positions matching TRBD1. V trimming: 6 bases; J trimming: 5 bases; junction bases outside the gene matches: 10. CDR3 length: 15 amino acids. Per the germline V gene, CDR1 is SEHNR and CDR2 is FQNEAQ (reference sequence). CDR3 protein: CASRRSGTGLDTQYF. As DNA, the CDR3 is TGTGCCAGCAGACGATCCGGGACAGGTCTAGATACGCAGTATTTT.

This clone appeared a single time. The conserved phenylalanine or tryptophan is not found at the CDR3 terminus, so this likely reflects a read error. The chain has TRBV5-1 and TRBJ1-2, with 7 bases aligning to TRBD1. CDR1 and CDR2 (germline): SGHRS, YFSETQ. CDR3 length: 16 amino acids. J lost 4 bases, V lost 4 bases, and 13 bases had no gene match. CDR3 coding DNA: TGCGCCAGCAGCGACGAACAGGGGACGAAGGGCTATGGCTACACCCTC. Translation: CASSDEQGTKGYGYTL.

In its sample, this clone was seen once. CDR3 nucleotide sequence: TGTGCCAGCAGCCAGGACGGGGGTGAGCCCCAGCATTTT. Encoded protein: CASSQDGGEPQHF. V gene TRBV11-2 combines with J gene TRBJ1-5; TRBD1 is a possible D gene (5 bases). This CDR3 has 13 amino acids. Trimming took off 5 bases at V and 8 bases at J, with 13 bases between the two ends. Germline V gene sequence: CDR1 SGHAT, CDR2 FQNNGV.

This chain uses TRBV11-1 with TRBJ2-5, with 7 nucleotides matching TRBD2. V lost 3 bases, J lost 7 bases, and 8 bases stayed unmatched. From germline, CDR1 is SGHAT and CDR2 FQDESV (reference sequence). The CDR3 extends over 14 amino acids. Here the CDR3 reads CASSFASGSGTQYF. For the CDR3, the DNA is TGTGCCAGCAGCTTTGCTAGCGGTTCGGGGACCCAGTACTTC. Supplemented by reference TRBV11-1 and TRBJ2-5, the full variable domain reads EAEVAQSPRYKITEKSQAVAFWCDPISGHATLYWYRQILGQGPELLVQFQDESVVDDSQLPKDRFSAERLKGVDSTLKIQPAELGDSAMYLCASSFASGSGTQYFGPGTRLLVL.

The chain couples TRBV10-3 to TRBJ1-1; D remains unclear. The CDR3 totals 13 residues. Per the germline V gene, CDR1 is ENHRY and CDR2 is SYGVKD. The V end was cut by 6 bases, the J end by 1 base, with 9 bases between. CDR3 DNA: TGTGCCATCAGACCTACAGAGAACACTGAAGCTTTCTTT. Encoded protein: CAIRPTENTEAFF.

This clone was counted a few times. This chain joins TRBV30 and TRBJ1-5, with D possibly being TRBD1 (6 bases). This CDR3 spans 14 amino acids. From germline, CDR1 is GTSNPN and CDR2 SVGIG (reference sequence). Trimming stripped 1 base from V and 2 bases from J, with 9 bases between. CDR3 amino acids: CAWSGKGGNQPQHF. CDR3 in DNA: TGTGCCTGGAGTGGTAAGGGGGGCAATCAGCCCCAGCATTTT.

The chain links TRBV11-2 to TRBJ1-3; D may be TRBD1 (5 bases). CDR1 and CDR2 (germline): SGHAT, FQNNGV. V dropped 5 bases and J dropped 2 bases, with 10 bases sitting between them. CDR3 length: 14 residues. CDR3 sequence (DNA): TGTGCCAGCAGCCGCCAGGGTCCTGGAAACACCATATATTTT. Translation: CASSRQGPGNTIYF.

This rearrangement joins TRBV7-9 to TRBJ1-6, with TRBD1 matching over 7 bases. The CDR3 consists of 14 residues. The germline V gene encodes CDR1 SEHNR and CDR2 FQNEAQ (reference sequence). V lost 5 bases, J lost 7 bases, and 5 bases stayed unmatched. CDR3 nucleotides: TGTGCCAGCAGCGACGGGACAGTAAATTCACCCCTCCACTTT. Amino acid sequence: CASSDGTVNSPLHF.

This clone has just one count. The rearrangement joins TRBV6-4 to TRBJ2-3; 12 bases agree with TRBD2. CDR1 MRHNA and CDR2 SNTAGT come from the germline V gene. This CDR3 region has 15 residues. V shed 6 bases, J shed 4 bases, and the junction held 5 bases outside the gene matches. The CDR3 spells CASRASGGAADTQYF. As DNA, the CDR3 is TGTGCCAGCAGAGCTAGCGGGGGGGCCGCAGATACGCAGTATTTT.

The chain joins TRBV5-1 to TRBJ2-3; 7 nucleotides agree with TRBD1. Per germline, CDR1 SGHRS and CDR2 YFSETQ. The CDR3 is 15 amino acids. V shed 0 bases, J shed 6 bases, and the junction held 7 bases outside the gene matches. The CDR3 here is CASSLVGTVGDTQYF. The CDR3 DNA is TGCGCCAGCAGCTTGGTCGGGACAGTTGGGGATACGCAGTATTTT.

The CDR3 spells CASSSSRETQYF. CDR3 nucleotides: TGTGCCAGCAGCTCTAGTAGGGAGACCCAGTACTTC. The genes are TRBV14 and TRBJ2-5; D is ambiguous. Trimming cost V 5 bases and J 5 bases, with 9 bases left between them. This CDR3 has 12 residues. Germline CDR1 is SGHDN and CDR2 is FVKESK.

The chain joins TRBV5-1 to TRBJ1-6; D is perhaps TRBD1 (5 bases). V lost 0 bases and J lost 5, with 15 bases in between. CDR1 is SGHRS, CDR2 YFSETQ, per germline. This CDR3 has 17 amino acids. The CDR3 here is CASSLGQRGTHNSPLHF. Here the CDR3 DNA reads TGCGCCAGCAGCTTGGGCCAGCGGGGGACCCATAATTCACCCCTCCACTTT.

The chain is built from TRBV5-4 and TRBJ2-6; D unresolved. Trimming pared 0 bases from V and 2 bases from J, leaving 6 bases between. The V gene's germline CDR1 is SGHNT and CDR2 YYREEE (reference sequence). The CDR3 totals 15 residues. As DNA, the CDR3 is TGTGCCAGCAGCTTGGGGGGTCCTGGGGCCAACGTCCTGACTTTC. It is translated as CASSLGGPGANVLTF.

This chain joins TRBV5-4 and TRBJ2-7; TRBD1 matches at 8 bases. Germline V gene lookup returns CDR1 SGHNT and CDR2 YYREEE (reference sequence). J lost 3 bases, V lost 4 bases, and 6 bases had no gene match. The CDR3 contains 14 residues. The CDR3: CASSLGQGYYEQYF. CDR3 nucleotide sequence: TGTGCCAGCAGCCTCGGACAGGGCTACTACGAGCAGTACTTC.

This rearrangement joins TRBV4-1 to TRBJ1-4; perhaps TRBD1 as D (5 bases). The CDR3 extends over 15 amino acids. Trimming left V 1 base short and J 2 bases short, with 8 bases between. CDR1 and CDR2 (germline): MGHRA, YSYEKL. CDR3 coding DNA: TGCGCCAGCAGCCAAGTTGCAGGGACTAATGAAAAACTGTTTTTT. This sequence encodes CASSQVAGTNEKLFF.

V is TRBV6-5 and J is TRBJ2-5; a possible D gene is TRBD2 (5 bases). V gave up 5 bases and J gave up 10 bases, with 23 bases separating them. The CDR3 has 15 residues. Per germline, CDR1 MNHEY and CDR2 SVGAGI. CDR3 sequence: CASSRGFTGKEVQYF. In nucleotides, the CDR3 is TGTGCCAGCAGTCGAGGGTTTACGGGGAAGGAGGTCCAGTACTTC.